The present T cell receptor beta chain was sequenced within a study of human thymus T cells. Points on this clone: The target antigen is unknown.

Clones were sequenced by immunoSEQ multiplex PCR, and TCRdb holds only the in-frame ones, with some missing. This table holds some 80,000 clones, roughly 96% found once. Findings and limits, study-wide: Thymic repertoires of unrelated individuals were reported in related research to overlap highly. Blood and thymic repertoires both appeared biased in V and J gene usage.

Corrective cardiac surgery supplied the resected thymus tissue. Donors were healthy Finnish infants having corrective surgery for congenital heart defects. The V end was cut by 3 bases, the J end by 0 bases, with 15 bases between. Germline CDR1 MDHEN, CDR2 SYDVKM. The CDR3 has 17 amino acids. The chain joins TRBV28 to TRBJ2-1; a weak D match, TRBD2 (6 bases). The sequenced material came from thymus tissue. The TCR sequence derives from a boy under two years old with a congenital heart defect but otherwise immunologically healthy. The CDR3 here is CASSFFGTASSYNEQFF. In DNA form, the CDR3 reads TGTGCCAGCAGTTTCTTTGGGACTGCTAGCTCCTACAATGAGCAGTTCTTC.